Listed here are 19 T cell receptor beta chains from one sample, sequenced in a study of CD8+ T cells in alopecia areata. It was cDNA, reverse transcribed from extracted RNA, that served as the sequencing template. The method was immunoSEQ multiplex PCR; TCRdb's version includes in-frame clones alone and lacks a portion of them. The table shows approximately 150,000 clones, with 58% occurring only once. Treatment reported: oral pan-JAK inhibitor, 5-10 mg twice daily. This sample comprised CD4+ T cells sorted from blood, obtained between weeks 55 and 65, from a patient treated with tofacitinib. The receptors shown here come from a human donor with alopecia areata.

The chain couples TRBV18 to TRBJ2-3; D is perhaps TRBD2 (7 bases). Germline CDR1 KGHSH, CDR2 LQKENI. The CDR3 has 13 residues. The V gene lost 6 bases and the J gene lost 4 bases, with 11 bases spanning the gap. CDR3 DNA: TGTGCCAGCTCCCGGGGGGCCCCAGATACGCAGTATTTT. Translation: CASSRGAPDTQYF.

With respect to this clone: Other DNA sequences in this sample translate to the same CDR3. The chain is built from TRBV5-1 and TRBJ2-3, with D uncertain. V was trimmed by 0 bases and J by 0 bases, leaving 5 bases between them. Germline lookup yields CDR1 SGHRS and CDR2 YFSETQ. The CDR3 runs 14 residues. DNA for the CDR3: TGCGCCAGCAGCTTGGGACAAAGCACAGATACGCAGTATTTT. Residues: CASSLGQSTDTQYF.

The rearrangement links TRBV2 to TRBJ2-2; no clear D gene. Germline V gene sequence: CDR1 SNHLY, CDR2 FYNNEI. The V end was cut by 0 bases, the J end by 7 bases, with 0 bases between. The CDR3 contains 11 residues. CDR3 loop: CASSEAGELFF. DNA for the CDR3: TGTGCCAGCAGTGAAGCCGGGGAGCTGTTTTTT.

This clone turned up a few times. This sequence joins TRBV29-1 and TRBJ2-3; 14 bases map to TRBD2. CDR1 and CDR2 (germline): SQVTM, ANQGSEA. The CDR3 spans 15 residues. Trimming took 3 bases from V and 7 from J; bases not matched to a gene: 6. The chain's CDR3 is CSVEPTSGGANTQYF. The CDR3 DNA sequence: TGCAGCGTTGAGCCGACTAGCGGGGGGGCCAATACGCAGTATTTT.

The chain is built from TRBV7-9 and TRBJ2-1; weak D call: TRBD1 (5 bases). Germline V gives CDR1 SEHNR, CDR2 FQNEAQ (reference sequence). This CDR3 is built from 14 residues. The ends were cut back, 2 bases at V and 3 bases at J, with 8 bases in the middle. The CDR3 nucleotides read TGTGCCAGCAGCTTAAGACAGTTCTACAATGAGCAGTTCTTC. It codes for CASSLRQFYNEQFF.

CDR3: CASSFGQGDQPQHF. DNA for the CDR3: TGTGCCAGCAGTTTTGGACAGGGGGATCAGCCCCAGCATTTT. V usage is TRBV2 and J usage is TRBJ1-5, with 10 bases lining up with TRBD1. Germline CDR1 reads SNHLY; CDR2 reads FYNNEI. V shed 5 bases, J shed 5 bases, and the junction held 3 bases outside the gene matches. The length of the CDR3 is 14 residues.

The sample holds one count of this clone. The chain is built from TRBV29-1 and TRBJ2-3, with D perhaps TRBD2 (7 bases). Germline CDR1 reads SQVTM; CDR2 reads ANQGSEA. Trimming took 6 bases from V and 2 from J, leaving 15 bases between them. This CDR3 is 14 amino acids long. DNA of the CDR3: TGCAGCGTCAAAGGGGGGGGGACCACAGATACGCAGTATTTT. It is translated as CSVKGGGTTDTQYF.

The V call is TRBV27, the J call TRBJ2-3, with D unresolved. The CDR3 extends over 14 amino acids. V gave up 3 bases and J gave up 0 bases, with 7 bases separating them. Germline V gene data show CDR1 as MNHEY and CDR2 as SMNVEV (reference sequence). The CDR3 is CASSFGTSTDTQYF. The DNA of the CDR3 is TGTGCCAGCAGTTTCGGTACTAGCACAGATACGCAGTATTTT.

This clone was seen a few times. The V gene is TRBV4-1, the J gene TRBJ1-3; TRBD1 matches 8 bases. CDR3 length equals 17 residues. Germline V lookup: CDR1 MGHRA, CDR2 YSYEKL. Germline trimming cut 4 bases from V and 0 bases from J; bases unmatched to any gene: 8. The CDR3 sequence is CASSPLGTGGSGNTIYF. CDR3 DNA: TGCGCCAGCAGCCCTTTGGGCACAGGGGGCTCTGGAAACACCATATATTTT.

A few counts support this clone. The CDR3 coding sequence is TGTGCCAGCAGCAAATATCGACAGGGTGGAGATACGCAGTATTTT. Its translation: CASSKYRQGGDTQYF. The rearrangement joins TRBV14 to TRBJ2-3; 7 nucleotides match TRBD1. V trimming: 5 bases; J trimming: 5 bases; junction bases outside the gene matches: 10. The CDR3 is 15 residues long. CDR1 SGHDN and CDR2 FVKESK come from the germline V gene.

The genes are TRBV27 and TRBJ2-7; perhaps TRBD2 as D (5 bases). The V end was cut by 2 bases, the J end by 0 bases, with 5 bases between. Per germline, CDR1 MNHEY and CDR2 SMNVEV (reference sequence). This CDR3 spans 13 amino acids. This CDR3 is CASSLEGSYEQYF. CDR3 sequence (DNA): TGTGCCAGCAGTTTAGAGGGCTCCTACGAGCAGTACTTC.

This chain joins TRBV4-2 and TRBJ2-5, with 8 nucleotides matching TRBD1. The CDR3 extends over 15 amino acids. Per germline, CDR1 LGHNA and CDR2 YNFKEQ. V was pared by 1 base and J by 5 bases, with 6 bases of the junction left unmatched. CDR3 DNA: TGTGCCAGCAGCCAAGTGACAGGGGACCGTGAGACCCAGTACTTC. It translates to CASSQVTGDRETQYF.

The chain links TRBV5-6 to TRBJ2-3; D uncertain. The CDR3 has 11 residues. From germline, CDR1 is SGHDT and CDR2 YYEEEE. The V and J ends lost 4 bases and 3 bases respectively, with 3 bases between them. The CDR3 DNA is TGTGCCAGCAGCAAGACAGATACGCAGTATTTT. Translating gives CASSKTDTQYF.

The genes are TRBV29-1 and TRBJ2-4, with D perhaps TRBD1 (6 bases). Deletions cut 7 bases from V and 4 bases from J, with 14 bases between. Per germline, CDR1 SQVTM and CDR2 ANQGSEA. The CDR3 extends over 13 amino acids. DNA for the CDR3: TGCAGCGCATCGGACAGCAGAAAAAACATTCAGTACTTC. This encodes CSASDSRKNIQYF. Filled out from reference TRBV29-1 and TRBJ2-4, the complete variable domain reads SAVISQKPSRDICQRGTSLTIQCQVDSQVTMMFWYRQQPGQSLTLIATANQGSEATYESGFVIDKFPISRPNLTFSTLTVSNMSPEDSSIYLCSASDSRKNIQYFGAGTRLSVL.

This clone occurred a few times. The gene calls are TRBV29-1 and TRBJ2-6; 10 nucleotides agree with TRBD1. Germline assignment: CDR1 SQVTM and CDR2 ANQGSEA. With 1 base clipped from V and 2 bases from J, the junction kept 2 bases outside the gene matches. The CDR3 spans 16 residues. The CDR3 DNA is TGCAGCGTTGAAGGACAGGGGGCTACTGGGGCCAACGTCCTGACTTTC. Its translation is CSVEGQGATGANVLTF.

CDR3 nucleotides: TGCGCCAGCAGCATGGGACAGGGGGTTGGGAATGAGCAGTTCTTC. Translating it yields CASSMGQGVGNEQFF. V and J are TRBV5-1 and TRBJ2-1, with 11 bases aligning to TRBD1. The trim removed 4 bases at V and 7 bases at J, leaving 7 bases unmatched. The germline gives CDR1 SGHRS, CDR2 YFSETQ. This CDR3 has 15 amino acids.

This clone was seen a handful of times. V usage is TRBV9 and J usage is TRBJ2-2; D not certain. V was clipped by 1 base and J by 3 bases, with 13 bases between them. CDR1 SGDLS and CDR2 YYNGEE come from the germline V gene. The CDR3 extends over 16 amino acids. In nucleotides, the CDR3 is TGTGCCAGCAGCGTATCTTCTGGGCTGGACACCGGGGAGCTGTTTTTT. Protein: CASSVSSGLDTGELFF.

V is TRBV6-6 and J is TRBJ2-3, with TRBD2 matching over 8 bases. This CDR3 is 15 amino acids long. The V and J ends lost 8 bases and 4 bases, in that order; junction bases with no gene match: 11. Germline V CDR1 and CDR2: MNHNY, SVGAGI (reference sequence). CDR3 region: CASGGRGGRSDTQYF. The CDR3 DNA sequence: TGTGCCAGCGGGGGACGGGGGGGCCGCTCAGATACGCAGTATTTT.

The chain has TRBV10-3 and TRBJ1-1; D is possibly TRBD1 (5 bases). The CDR3 consists of 11 residues. The germline V and J ends were trimmed by 8 bases and 6 bases, with 10 bases remaining between them. Per the germline V gene, CDR1 is ENHRY and CDR2 is SYGVKD. Here the CDR3 reads CAIQQGAEAFF. The CDR3 DNA is TGTGCCATCCAGCAGGGAGCTGAAGCTTTCTTT.